The rows below give T cell receptor beta chains drawn from one sample of a study of cytomegalovirus exposure and HLA in healthy donors. The table came from immunoSEQ multiplex PCR; TCRdb's copy has only in-frame clones and leaves some out. The data show roughly 180,000 clones, around 70% seen once. Source material: PBMCs. Source of these receptors: a male donor in good health and CMV-seronegative. CDR3s leave out the opening cysteine and the closing phenylalanine or tryptophan. Only some rows state a clone size, as once, few, many or a class for expanded clones.

TRBV6-5,TRBJ2-7,few,12,ASRMGPRDFGQY
TRBV11-2,TRBJ1-2,.,11,ASSLDRGQGYT
TRBV30,TRBJ1-5,.,11,AWSISSNQPQH
TRBV25-1,TRBJ1-3,.,13,ASSTPQGAKNTIY
TRBV4-1,TRBJ1-4,.,12,ASSRPGWDEKLF
TRBV28,TRBJ1-2,few,14,ASSVAPGTGEGGYT
TRBV6-6,TRBJ2-3,few,14,ASSAAGTGNPDTQY
TRBV11-3,TRBJ2-1,.,10,ASSLQGGEQF
TRBV6-5,TRBJ2-1,.,12,ASSYAGGNNEQF
TRBV10-1,TRBJ1-1,.,18,ASSIPDRGRKRQAISEAF
TRBV9,TRBJ2-7,.,11,ASSVTPSYEQY
TRBV28,TRBJ2-5,.,14,ASREVGLSDRETQY
TRBV2,TRBJ1-3,.,12,ASSRQGAGNTIY